The sequence of this T cell receptor beta chain was determined in a study of OX40 agonist ivuxolimab in advanced cancers. Regarding the study in general: Ivuxolimab was an agonistic, fully human IgG2 monoclonal antibody directed against OX40 (CD134), a costimulatory receptor. Intravenous ivuxolimab was administered to patients every 2 weeks at six dose levels: 0.01, 0.1, 0.3, 1.5, 3 and 10 mg/kg. Of the approximately 54 dose-escalation patients, hepatocellular carcinoma was present in approximately 20, melanoma in roughly 15, renal cell carcinoma in 9 and head and neck cancer in 9. In the dose-escalation cohort, nearly 85% of patients were male, and the mean age was roughly 60 years with a range of about 20 to 79. Prior anti-PD-1, anti-PD-L1 or anti-CTLA-4 therapy was permitted, and checkpoint inhibitors had been received by about two fifths of dose-escalation patients. Partial responses were achieved by three dose-escalation patients, of whom one had hepatocellular carcinoma and two had cutaneous melanoma. Peripheral TCRbeta sequencing aimed to test whether ivuxolimab altered TCR sequence diversity and caused clonal T-cell expansion. The paper reports the monotherapy dose-escalation portion (N of about 50 patients) of the phase I ivuxolimab trial. The research as a whole found: In the 0.1-3.0 mg/kg groups, partial responders had among the lowest normalized peripheral clonal expansion, particularly in CD8+ T cells. After ivuxolimab, more expanded clones were found on average in CD8+ T cells than in CD4+ T cells. The antigen specificity of the clonally expanded peripheral T cells was not determined. Clonal expansion of both CD4+ and CD8+ blood T cells was observed from baseline to week 6 at doses 0.1 to 3.0 mg/kg. Low levels of normalized T-cell clonal expansion were also seen in some patients who did not respond.

According to the germline V gene, CDR1 reads MGHRA and CDR2 reads YSYEKL. V is reduced by 1 base and J by 2 bases, leaving a spacing of 12 bases between them. Measured from the cysteine to the phenylalanine, the CDR3 is 16 residues long. Of all the DNA, just the CDR3 is kept, 48 bases in frame from base 1. The trial excluded patients who had a history of autoimmune disease or were on systemic immunosuppression. Peripheral blood for TCR sequencing was drawn from every dose cohort at baseline, at cycle 4 day 1 and at cycle 7 day 1. The samples were taken from a phase I, first-in-human, multicenter, open-label dose-escalation trial of ivuxolimab. Adults with locally advanced or metastatic head and neck squamous cell, hepatocellular, melanoma or renal cell carcinoma were enrolled in the trial. Before TCR sequencing, CD4+ T cells and CD8+ T cells from peripheral blood were sorted into separate populations.

For sequencing of the TCRbeta CDR3 region, genomic DNA was extracted from the sorted cells. TCRbeta CDR3 regions were sequenced using the immunoSEQ Assay. TCRdb limited this immuneACCESS table to in-frame rearrangements with V and J called. A share of clones is missing; checked studies link under half to unresolved V genes, and the rest is unexplained. The sample table records tens of thousands of clones; about 87% of these occur just once. The ten largest clones add up to 10% to 11% of the sample. Concerning this clone: Its antigen is still unknown. No qualities accompany the bases; no much larger clone lies one base away.

This sequence originates from an adult with an advanced solid tumor such as melanoma, head and neck, liver or kidney cancer. This sequence uses TRBV4-1 and TRBJ2-1; the D gene is possibly TRBD2, with 6 bases matching. Sequenced here: CD4+ or CD8+ T cells sorted from blood, sampled in a trial of the OX40 agonist ivuxolimab. The CDR3 region reads CASSQVRGFTYNEQFF. The sequenced DNA: TGCGCCAGCAGCCAAGTTCGGGGGTTTACCTACAATGAGCAGTTCTTC.